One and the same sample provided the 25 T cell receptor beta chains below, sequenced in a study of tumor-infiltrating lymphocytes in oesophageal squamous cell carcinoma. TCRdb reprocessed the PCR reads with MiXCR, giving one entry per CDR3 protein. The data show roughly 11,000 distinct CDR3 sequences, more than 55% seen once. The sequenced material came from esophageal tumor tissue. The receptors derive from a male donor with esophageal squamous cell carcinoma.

The CDR3 spells CASSRKAGGPRDEQFF. The CDR3 nucleotides are TGTGCCAGCAGCCGCAAGGCGGGGGGGCCAAGGGATGAGCAGTTCTTC. The rearrangement uses TRBV7-3 and TRBJ2-1; TRBD2 aligns across 9 bases. CDR1 and CDR2 from the germline V gene are SGHTA and FQGTGA. CDR3 length equals 16 residues. With V trimmed by 5 bases and J by 8 bases, 13 bases remained unmatched. Full variable domain (missing parts from reference TRBV7-3 and TRBJ2-1): GAGVSQTPSNKVTEKGKYVELRCDPISGHTALYWYRQSLGQGPEFLIYFQGTGAADDSGLPNDRFFAVRPEGSVSTLKIQRTERGDSAVYLCASSRKAGGPRDEQFFGPGTRLTVL.

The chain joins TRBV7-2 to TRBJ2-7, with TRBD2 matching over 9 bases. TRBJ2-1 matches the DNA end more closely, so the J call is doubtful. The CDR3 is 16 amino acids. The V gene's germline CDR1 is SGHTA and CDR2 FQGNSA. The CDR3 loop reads CASSLGSSGNYNEQFF. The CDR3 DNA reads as TGTGCCAGCAGCTTAGGGTCTAGCGGGAATTACAATGAGCAGTTCTTC.

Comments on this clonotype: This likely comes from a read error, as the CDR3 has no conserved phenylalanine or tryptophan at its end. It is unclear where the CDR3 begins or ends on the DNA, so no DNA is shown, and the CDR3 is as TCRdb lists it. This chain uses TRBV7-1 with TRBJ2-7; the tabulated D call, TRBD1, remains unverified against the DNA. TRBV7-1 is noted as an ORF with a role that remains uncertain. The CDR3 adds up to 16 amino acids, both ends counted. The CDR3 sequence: CASSHRDTLAEQYFGP.

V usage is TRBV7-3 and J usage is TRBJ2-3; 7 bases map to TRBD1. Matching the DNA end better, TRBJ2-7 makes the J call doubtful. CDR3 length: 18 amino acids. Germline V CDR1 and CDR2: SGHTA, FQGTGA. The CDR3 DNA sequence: TGTGCCAGCAGTTCCCGCCGAGGACTGACAGGGTCGCACTACGAGCAGTACTTC. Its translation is CASSSRRGLTGSHYEQYF.

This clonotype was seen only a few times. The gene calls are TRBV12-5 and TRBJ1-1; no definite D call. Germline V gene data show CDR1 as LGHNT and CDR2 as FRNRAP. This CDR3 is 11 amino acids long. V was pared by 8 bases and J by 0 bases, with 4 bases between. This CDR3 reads CASKMNTEAFF. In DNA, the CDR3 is TGTGCTAGTAAGATGAACACTGAAGCTTTCTTT.

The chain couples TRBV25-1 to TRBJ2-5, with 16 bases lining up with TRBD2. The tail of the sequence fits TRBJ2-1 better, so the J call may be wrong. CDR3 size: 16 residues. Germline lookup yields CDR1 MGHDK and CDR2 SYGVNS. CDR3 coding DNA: TGTGCCAGCAGAGGGACTAGCGGGAGGGCCTCGGTTGAGCAGTTCTTC. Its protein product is CASRGTSGRASVEQFF.

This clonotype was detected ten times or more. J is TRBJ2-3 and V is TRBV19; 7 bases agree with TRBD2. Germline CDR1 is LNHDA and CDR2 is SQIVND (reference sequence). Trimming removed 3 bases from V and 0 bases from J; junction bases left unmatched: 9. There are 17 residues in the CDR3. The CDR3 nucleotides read TGTGCCAGTAGTATCGCTAGCGGAAGCTACAGCACAGATACGCAGTATTTT. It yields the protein CASSIASGSYSTDTQYF.

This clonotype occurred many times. DNA for the CDR3: TGTGCCAGCAGTTTAAGAGGGGACAGGGGGGCCAATGAGCAGTTCTTC. Its protein is CASSLRGDRGANEQFF. The chain has TRBV27 and TRBJ2-1; TRBD1 matches 11 bases. V gave up 2 bases and J gave up 6 bases; unmatched junction bases: 6. The CDR3 contains 16 residues. Per the germline V gene, CDR1 is MNHEY and CDR2 is SMNVEV (reference sequence).

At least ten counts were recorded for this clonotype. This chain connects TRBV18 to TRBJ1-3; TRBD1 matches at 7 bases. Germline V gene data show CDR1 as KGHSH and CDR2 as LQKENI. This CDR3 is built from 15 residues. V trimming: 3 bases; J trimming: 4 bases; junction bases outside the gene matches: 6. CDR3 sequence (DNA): TGTGCCAGCTCACCGGGACAGCTTAGAGGAAACACCATATATTTT. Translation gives CASSPGQLRGNTIYF.

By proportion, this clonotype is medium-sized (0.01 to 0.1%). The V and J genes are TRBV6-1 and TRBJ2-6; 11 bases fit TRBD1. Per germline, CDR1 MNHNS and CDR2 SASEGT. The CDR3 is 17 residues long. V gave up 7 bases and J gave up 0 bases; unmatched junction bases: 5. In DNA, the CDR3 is TGTGCCAGCAACCGGGGGACAGGGGGCTCTGGGGCCAACGTCCTGACTTTC. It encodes CASNRGTGGSGANVLTF.

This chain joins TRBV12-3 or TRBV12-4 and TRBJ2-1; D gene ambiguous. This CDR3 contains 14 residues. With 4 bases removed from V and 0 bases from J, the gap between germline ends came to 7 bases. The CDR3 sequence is CASSYVSSYNEQFF. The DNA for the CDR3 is TGTGCCAGCAGTTACGTCAGCTCCTACAATGAGCAGTTCTTC.

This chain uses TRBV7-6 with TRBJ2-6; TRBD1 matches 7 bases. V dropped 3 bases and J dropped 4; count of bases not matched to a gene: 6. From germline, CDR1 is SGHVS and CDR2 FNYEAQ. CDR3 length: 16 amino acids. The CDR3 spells CASSLAQGYGANVLTF. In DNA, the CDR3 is TGTGCCAGCAGCTTGGCACAGGGGTACGGGGCCAACGTCCTGACTTTC.

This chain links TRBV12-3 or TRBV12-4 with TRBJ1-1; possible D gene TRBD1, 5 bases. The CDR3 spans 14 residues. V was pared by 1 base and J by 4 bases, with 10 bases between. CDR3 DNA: TGTGCCAGCAGTTTAGGGGGGGACGGCACTGAAGCTTTCTTT. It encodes CASSLGGDGTEAFF.

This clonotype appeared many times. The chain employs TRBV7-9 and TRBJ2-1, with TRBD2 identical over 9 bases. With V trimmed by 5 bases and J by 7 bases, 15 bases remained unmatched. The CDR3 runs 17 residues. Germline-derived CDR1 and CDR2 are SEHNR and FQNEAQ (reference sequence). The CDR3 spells CASSPAASGIFWNEQFF. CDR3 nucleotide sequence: TGTGCCAGCAGCCCAGCAGCTAGCGGGATCTTCTGGAATGAGCAGTTCTTC.

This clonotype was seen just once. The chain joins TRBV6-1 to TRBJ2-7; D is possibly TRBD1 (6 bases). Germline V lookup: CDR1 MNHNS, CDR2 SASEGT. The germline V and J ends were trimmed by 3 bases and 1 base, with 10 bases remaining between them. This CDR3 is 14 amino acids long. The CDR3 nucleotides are TGTGCCAGCAGTGAGCCGGGGACATCCTACGAGCAGTACTTC. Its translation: CASSEPGTSYEQYF.

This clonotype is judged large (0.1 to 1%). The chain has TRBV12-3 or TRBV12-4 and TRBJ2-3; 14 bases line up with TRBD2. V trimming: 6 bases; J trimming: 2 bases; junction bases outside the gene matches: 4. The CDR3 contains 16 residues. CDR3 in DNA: TGTGCCAGCAGGGGGACTAGCGGGAGCGTCACAGATACGCAGTATTTT. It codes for CASRGTSGSVTDTQYF.

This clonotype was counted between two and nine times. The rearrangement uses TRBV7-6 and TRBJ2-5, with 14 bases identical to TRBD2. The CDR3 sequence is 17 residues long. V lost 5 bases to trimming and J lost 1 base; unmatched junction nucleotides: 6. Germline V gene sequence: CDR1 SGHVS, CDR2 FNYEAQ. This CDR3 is CASSAQTSGRAQETQYF. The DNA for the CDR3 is TGTGCCAGCAGCGCCCAGACTAGCGGGAGGGCCCAAGAGACCCAGTACTTC. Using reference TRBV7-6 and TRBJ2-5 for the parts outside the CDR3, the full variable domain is GAGVSQSPRYKVTKRGQDVALRCDPISGHVSLYWYRQALGQGPEFLTYFNYEAQQDKSGLPNDRFSAERPEGSISTLTIQRTEQRDSAMYRCASSAQTSGRAQETQYFGPGTRLLVL.

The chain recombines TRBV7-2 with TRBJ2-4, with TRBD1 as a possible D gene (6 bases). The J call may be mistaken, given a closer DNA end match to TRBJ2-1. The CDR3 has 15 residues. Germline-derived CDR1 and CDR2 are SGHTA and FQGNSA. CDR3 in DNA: TGTGCCAGCAAAAGCACAAATACCAGGGGCAATGAGCAGTTCTTC. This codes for CASKSTNTRGNEQFF.

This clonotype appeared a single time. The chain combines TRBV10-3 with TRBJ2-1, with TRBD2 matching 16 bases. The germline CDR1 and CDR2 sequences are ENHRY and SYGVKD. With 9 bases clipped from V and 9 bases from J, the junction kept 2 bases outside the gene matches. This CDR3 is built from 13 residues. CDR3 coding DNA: TGTGCCATGGGGACTAGCGGGAGGGGTGAGCAGTTCTTC. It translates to CAMGTSGRGEQFF.

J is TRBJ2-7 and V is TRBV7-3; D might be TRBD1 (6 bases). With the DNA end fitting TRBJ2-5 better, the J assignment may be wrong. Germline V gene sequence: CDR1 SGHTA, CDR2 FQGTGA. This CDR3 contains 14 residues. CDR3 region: CASRQDSGQETQYF. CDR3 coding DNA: TGTGCCAGCAGACAGGACAGTGGCCAAGAGACCCAGTACTTC.

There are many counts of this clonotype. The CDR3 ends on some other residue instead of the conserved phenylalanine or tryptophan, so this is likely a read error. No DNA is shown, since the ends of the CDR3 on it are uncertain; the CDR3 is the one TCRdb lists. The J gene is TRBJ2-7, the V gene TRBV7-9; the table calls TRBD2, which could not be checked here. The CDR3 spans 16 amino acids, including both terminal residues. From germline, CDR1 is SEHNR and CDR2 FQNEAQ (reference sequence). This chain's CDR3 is CASSLEPLRGGYTFGS.

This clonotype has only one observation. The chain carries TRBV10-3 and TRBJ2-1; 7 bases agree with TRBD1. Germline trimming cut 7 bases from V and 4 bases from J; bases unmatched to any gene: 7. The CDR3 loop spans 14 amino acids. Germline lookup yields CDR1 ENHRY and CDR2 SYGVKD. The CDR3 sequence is CAITRTGPYNEQFF. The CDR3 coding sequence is TGTGCCATCACGAGGACAGGTCCTTACAATGAGCAGTTCTTC.

CDR3 residues: CASSLNRGAGELFF. The CDR3 coding sequence is TGTGCCAGCAGCTTAAACAGAGGGGCCGGGGAGCTGTTTTTT. V is TRBV7-2 and J is TRBJ2-2; D tentatively fits TRBD1 or TRBD2 (5 bases each). The CDR3 has 14 amino acids. Germline V gene lookup returns CDR1 SGHTA and CDR2 FQGNSA. Deletions cut 2 bases from V and 6 bases from J, with 10 bases between.

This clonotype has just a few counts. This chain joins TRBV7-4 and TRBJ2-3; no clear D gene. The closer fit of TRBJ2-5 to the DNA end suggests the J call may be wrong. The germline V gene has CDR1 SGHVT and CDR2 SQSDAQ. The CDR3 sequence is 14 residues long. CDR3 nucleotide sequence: TGTGCCAGCAGCTCCCCTAACGCACAAGAGACCCAGTACTTC. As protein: CASSSPNAQETQYF.

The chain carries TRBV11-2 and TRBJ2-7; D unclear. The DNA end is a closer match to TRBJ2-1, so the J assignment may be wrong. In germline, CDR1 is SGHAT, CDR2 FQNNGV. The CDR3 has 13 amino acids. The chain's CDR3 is CASSLELADEQFF. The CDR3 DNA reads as TGTGCCAGCAGCTTAGAACTCGCCGATGAGCAGTTCTTC.